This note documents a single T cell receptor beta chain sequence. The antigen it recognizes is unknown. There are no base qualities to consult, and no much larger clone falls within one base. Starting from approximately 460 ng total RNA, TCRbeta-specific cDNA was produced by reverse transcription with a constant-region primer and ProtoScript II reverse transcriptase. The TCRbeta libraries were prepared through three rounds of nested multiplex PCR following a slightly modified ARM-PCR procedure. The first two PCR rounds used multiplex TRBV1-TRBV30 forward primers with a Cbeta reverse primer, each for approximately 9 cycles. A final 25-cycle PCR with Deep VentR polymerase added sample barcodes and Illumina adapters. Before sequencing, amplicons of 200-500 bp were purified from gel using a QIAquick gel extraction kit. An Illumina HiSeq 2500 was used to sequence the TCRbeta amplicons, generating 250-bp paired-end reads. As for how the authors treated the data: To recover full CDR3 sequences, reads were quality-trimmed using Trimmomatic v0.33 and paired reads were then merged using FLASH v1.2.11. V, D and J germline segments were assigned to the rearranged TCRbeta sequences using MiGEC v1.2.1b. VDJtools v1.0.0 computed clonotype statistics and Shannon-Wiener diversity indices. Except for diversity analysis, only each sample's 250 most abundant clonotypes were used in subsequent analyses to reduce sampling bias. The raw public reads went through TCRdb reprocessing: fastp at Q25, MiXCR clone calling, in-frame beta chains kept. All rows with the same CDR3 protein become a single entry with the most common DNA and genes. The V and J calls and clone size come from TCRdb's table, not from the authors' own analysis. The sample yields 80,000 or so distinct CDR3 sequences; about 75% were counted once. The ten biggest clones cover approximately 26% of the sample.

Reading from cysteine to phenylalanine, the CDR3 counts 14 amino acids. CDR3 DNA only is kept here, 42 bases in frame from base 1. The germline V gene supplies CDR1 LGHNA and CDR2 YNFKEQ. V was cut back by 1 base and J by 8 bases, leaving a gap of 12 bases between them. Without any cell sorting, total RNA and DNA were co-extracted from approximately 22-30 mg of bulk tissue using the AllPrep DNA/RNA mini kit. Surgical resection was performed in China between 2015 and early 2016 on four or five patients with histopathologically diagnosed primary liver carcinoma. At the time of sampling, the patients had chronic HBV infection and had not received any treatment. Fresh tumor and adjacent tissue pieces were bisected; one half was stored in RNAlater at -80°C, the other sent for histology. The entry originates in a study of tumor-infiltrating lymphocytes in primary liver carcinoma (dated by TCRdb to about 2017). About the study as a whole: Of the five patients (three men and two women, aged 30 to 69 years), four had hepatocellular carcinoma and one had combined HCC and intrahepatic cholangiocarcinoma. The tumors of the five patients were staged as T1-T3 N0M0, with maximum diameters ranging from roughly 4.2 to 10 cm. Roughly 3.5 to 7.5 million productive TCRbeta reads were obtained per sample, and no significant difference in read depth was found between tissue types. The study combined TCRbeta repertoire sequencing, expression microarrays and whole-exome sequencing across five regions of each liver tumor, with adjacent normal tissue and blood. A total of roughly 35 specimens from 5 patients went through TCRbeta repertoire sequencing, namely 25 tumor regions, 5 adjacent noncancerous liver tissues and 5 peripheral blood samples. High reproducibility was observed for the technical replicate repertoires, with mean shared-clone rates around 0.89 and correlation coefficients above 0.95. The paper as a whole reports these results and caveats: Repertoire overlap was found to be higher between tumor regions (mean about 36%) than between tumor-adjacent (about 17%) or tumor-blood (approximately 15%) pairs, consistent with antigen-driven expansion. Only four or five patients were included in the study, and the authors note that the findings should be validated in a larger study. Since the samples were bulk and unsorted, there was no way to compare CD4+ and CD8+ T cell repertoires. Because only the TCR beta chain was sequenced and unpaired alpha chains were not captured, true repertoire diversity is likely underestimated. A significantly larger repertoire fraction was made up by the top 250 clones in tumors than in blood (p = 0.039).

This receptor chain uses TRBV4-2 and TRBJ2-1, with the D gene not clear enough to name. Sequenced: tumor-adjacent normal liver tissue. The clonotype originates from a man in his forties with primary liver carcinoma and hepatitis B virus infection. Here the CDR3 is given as CASSQAFGVDEQFF. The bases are TGTGCCAGCAGCCAAGCTTTCGGAGTTGATGAGCAGTTCTTC.